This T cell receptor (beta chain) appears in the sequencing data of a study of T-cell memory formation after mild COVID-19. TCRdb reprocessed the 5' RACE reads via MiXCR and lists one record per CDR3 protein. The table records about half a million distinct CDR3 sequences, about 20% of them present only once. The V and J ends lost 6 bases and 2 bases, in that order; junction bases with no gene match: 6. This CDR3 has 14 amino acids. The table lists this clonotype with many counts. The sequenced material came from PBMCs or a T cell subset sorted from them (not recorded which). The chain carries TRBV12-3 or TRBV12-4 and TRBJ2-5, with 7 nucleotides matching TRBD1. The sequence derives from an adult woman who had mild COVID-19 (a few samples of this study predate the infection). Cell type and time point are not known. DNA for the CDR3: TGTGCCAGCAGCGGAATCAGGGGGCAAGAGACCCAGTACTTC. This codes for CASSGIRGQETQYF.